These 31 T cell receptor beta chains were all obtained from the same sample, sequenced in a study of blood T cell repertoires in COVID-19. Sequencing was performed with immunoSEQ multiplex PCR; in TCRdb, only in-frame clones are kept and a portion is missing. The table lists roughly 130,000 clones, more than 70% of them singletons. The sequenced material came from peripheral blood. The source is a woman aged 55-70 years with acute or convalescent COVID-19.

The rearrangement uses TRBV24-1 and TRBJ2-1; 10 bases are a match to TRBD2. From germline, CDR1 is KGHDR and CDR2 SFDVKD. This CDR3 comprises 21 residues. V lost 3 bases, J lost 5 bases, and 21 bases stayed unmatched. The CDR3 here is CATSDPKREGPPPEDHNEQFF. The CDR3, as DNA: TGTGCCACCAGTGATCCTAAGCGGGAGGGCCCCCCCCCTGAAGATCACAATGAGCAGTTCTTC.

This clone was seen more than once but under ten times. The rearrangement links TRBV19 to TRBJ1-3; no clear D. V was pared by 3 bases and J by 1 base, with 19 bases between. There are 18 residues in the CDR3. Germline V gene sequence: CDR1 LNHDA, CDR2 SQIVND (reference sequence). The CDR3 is CASSIKFSGGVSGNTIYF. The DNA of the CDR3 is TGTGCCAGTAGTATTAAGTTTAGCGGTGGGGTGTCTGGAAACACCATATATTTT.

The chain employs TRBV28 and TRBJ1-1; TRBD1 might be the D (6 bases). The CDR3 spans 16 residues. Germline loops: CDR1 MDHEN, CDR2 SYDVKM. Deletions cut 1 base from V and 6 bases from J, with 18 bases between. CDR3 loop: CASSLSSGVRSSEAFF. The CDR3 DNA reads TGTGCCAGCAGTTTATCTTCAGGGGTTAGATCGTCTGAAGCTTTCTTT.

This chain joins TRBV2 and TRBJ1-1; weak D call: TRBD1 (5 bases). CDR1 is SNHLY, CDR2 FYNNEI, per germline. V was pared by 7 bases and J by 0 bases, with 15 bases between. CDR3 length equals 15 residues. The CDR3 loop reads CASILGEGLNTEAFF. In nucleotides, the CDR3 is TGTGCCAGCATCCTGGGGGAGGGCCTGAACACTGAAGCTTTCTTT.

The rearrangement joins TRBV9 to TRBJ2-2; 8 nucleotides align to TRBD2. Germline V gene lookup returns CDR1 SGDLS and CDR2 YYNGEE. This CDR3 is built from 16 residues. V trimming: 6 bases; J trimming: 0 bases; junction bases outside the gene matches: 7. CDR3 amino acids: CASTLLAEANTGELFF. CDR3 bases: TGTGCCAGCACCTTACTAGCGGAGGCGAACACCGGGGAGCTGTTTTTT.

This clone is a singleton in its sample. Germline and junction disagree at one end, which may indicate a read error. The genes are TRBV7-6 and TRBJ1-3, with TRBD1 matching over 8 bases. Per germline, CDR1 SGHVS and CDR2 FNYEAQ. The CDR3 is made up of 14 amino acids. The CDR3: CASSPNPVRGRHDF. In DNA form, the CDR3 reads TGTGCCAGCAGCCCAAATCCGGTCAGGGGGCGTCACGATTTT.

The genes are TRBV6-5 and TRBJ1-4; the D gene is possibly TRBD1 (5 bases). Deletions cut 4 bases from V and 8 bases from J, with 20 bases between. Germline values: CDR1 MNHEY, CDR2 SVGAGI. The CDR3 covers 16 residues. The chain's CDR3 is CASSFGAGRLGEKLFF. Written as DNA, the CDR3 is TGTGCCAGCAGTTTTGGGGCCGGGCGGCTGGGGGAAAAACTGTTTTTT.

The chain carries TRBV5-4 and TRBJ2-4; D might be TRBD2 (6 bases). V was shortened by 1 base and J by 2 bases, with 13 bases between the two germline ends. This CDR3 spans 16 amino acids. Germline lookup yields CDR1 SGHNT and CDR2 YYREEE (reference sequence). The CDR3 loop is CASSLYGGLTKNIQYF. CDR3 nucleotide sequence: TGTGCCAGCAGCTTGTACGGGGGTCTGACCAAAAACATTCAGTACTTC.

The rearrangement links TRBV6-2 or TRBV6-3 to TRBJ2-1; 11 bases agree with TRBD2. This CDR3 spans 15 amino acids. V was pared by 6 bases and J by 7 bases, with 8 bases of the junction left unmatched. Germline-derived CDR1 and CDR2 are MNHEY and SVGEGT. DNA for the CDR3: TGTGCCAGCAGCCCCACTAGCGGGAGTCGGAATGAGCAGTTCTTC. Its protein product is CASSPTSGSRNEQFF.

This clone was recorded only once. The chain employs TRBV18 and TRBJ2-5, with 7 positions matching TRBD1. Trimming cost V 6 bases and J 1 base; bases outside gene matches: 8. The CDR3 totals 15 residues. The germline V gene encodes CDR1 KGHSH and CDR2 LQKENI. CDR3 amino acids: CASSSQQGFQETQYF. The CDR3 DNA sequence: TGTGCCAGCTCGTCCCAACAGGGGTTCCAAGAGACCCAGTACTTC.

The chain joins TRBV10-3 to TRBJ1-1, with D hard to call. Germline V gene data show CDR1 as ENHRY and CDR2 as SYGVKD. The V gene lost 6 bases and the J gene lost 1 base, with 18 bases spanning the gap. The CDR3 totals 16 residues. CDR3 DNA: TGTGCCATCAGGGGGTACCTGGAGGGTGAGAACACTGAAGCTTTCTTT. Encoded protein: CAIRGYLEGENTEAFF.

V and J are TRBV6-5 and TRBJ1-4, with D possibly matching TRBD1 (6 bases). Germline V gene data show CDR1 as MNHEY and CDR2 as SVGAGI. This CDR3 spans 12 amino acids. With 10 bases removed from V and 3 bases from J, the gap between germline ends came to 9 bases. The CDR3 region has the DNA TGTGCCACTTGGACAGCTAATGAAAAACTGTTTTTT. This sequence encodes CATWTANEKLFF.

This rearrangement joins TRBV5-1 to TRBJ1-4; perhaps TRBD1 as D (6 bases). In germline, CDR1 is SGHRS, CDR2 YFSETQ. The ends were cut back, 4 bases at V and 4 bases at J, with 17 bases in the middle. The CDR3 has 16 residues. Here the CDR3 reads CASSPGTFRDNEKLFF. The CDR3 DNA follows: TGCGCCAGCAGCCCGGGGACATTCCGAGATAATGAAAAACTGTTTTTT.

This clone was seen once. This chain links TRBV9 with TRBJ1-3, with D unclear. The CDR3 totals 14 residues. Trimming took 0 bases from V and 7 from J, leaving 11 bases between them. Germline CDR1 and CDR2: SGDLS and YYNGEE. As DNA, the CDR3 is TGTGCCAGCAGCGTAGGAGGGCCGGGGAACACCATATATTTT. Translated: CASSVGGPGNTIYF.

The CDR3 reads CASSLSRAASTDTQYF. The CDR3 DNA sequence: TGTGCCAGCAGCTTATCGCGGGCCGCATCCACAGATACGCAGTATTTT. The chain uses TRBV7-6 and TRBJ2-3; TRBD2 might be the D (5 bases). The CDR3 runs to 16 residues. Trimming stripped 2 bases from V and 2 bases from J, with 14 bases between. Germline assignment: CDR1 SGHVS and CDR2 FNYEAQ.

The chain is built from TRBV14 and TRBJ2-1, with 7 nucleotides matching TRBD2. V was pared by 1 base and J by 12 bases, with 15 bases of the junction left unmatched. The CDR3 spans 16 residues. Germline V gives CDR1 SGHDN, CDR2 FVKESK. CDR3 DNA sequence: TGTGCCAGCAGCCAAGCACTGGGAGGGCTCTTTGGTAGGCAGTTCTTC. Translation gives CASSQALGGLFGRQFF. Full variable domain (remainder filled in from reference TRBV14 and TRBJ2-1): EAGVTQFPSHSVIEKGQTVTLRCDPISGHDNLYWYRRVMGKEIKFLLHFVKESKQDESGMPNNRFLAERTGGTYSTLKVQPAELEDSGVYFCASSQALGGLFGRQFFGPGTRLTVL.

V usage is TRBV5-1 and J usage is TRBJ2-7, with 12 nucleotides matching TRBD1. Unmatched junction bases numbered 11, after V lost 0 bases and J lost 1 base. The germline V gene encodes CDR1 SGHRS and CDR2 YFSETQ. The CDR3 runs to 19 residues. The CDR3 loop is CASSLAPGTGGGRSYEQYV. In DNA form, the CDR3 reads TGCGCCAGCAGCTTGGCCCCCGGGACAGGGGGCGGTAGGTCCTACGAGCAGTACGTC.

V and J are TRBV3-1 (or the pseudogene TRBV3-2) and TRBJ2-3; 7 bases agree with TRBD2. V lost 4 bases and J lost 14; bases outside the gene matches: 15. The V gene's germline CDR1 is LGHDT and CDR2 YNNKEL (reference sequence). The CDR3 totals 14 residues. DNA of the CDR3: TGTGCCAGCAGCCCCTCCGGGACTACCCTTGAGATGTATTTT. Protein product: CASSPSGTTLEMYF.

CDR3 nucleotide sequence: TGTGCCAGCAGTGAGTCAACAGCCGCTGGGTGGGAGACCCAGTACTTC. As protein: CASSESTAAGWETQYF. This rearrangement joins TRBV2 to TRBJ2-5; D uncertain. Germline CDR1 and CDR2: SNHLY and FYNNEI. The CDR3 covers 16 residues. Trimming removed 3 bases at V and 5 bases at J, with 19 bases between.

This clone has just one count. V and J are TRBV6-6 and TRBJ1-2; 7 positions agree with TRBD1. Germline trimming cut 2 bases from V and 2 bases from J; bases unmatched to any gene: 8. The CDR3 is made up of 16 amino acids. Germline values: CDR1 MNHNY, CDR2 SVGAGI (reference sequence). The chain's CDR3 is CASSYPKGGANYGYTF. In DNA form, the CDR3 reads TGTGCCAGCAGTTACCCAAAAGGGGGCGCAAACTATGGCTACACCTTC.

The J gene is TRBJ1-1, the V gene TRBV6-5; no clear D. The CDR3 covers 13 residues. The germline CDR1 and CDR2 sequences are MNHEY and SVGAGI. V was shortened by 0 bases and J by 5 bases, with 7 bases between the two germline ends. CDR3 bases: TGTGCCAGCAGTTACTCCGGGTCGACTGAAGCTTTCTTT. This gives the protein CASSYSGSTEAFF.

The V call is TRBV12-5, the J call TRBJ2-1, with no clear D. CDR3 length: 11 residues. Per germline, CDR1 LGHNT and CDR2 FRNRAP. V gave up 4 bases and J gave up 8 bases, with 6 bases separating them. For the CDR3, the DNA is TGTGCTAGTGGTTCCCAGGATGAGCAGTTCTTC. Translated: CASGSQDEQFF.

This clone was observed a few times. The CDR3 bases are TGTGCCACCCCCGCCAGGGCGATTCGTTATGGCTACACCTTC. Protein: CATPARAIRYGYTF. The chain recombines TRBV21-1 with TRBJ1-2; the table's D gene call, TRBD1, was not cross checked with the DNA. TRBV21-1 has pseudogene status. The CDR3 is 14 amino acids.

CDR3 nucleotides: TGTGCCAGCAGTGCAGGTATGAGCTCCTACGAGCAGTACTTC. Translated: CASSAGMSSYEQYF. V gene TRBV28 combines with J gene TRBJ2-7, with D hard to call. This CDR3 comprises 14 residues. CDR1 and CDR2 (germline): MDHEN, SYDVKM. Trimming shortened V by 5 bases and J by 0 bases, and 11 bases separated the two germline ends.

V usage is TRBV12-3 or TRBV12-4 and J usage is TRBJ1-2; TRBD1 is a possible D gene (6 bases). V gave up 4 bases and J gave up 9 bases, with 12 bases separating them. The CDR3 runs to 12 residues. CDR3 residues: CASSWTVGSYTF. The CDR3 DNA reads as TGTGCCAGCAGTTGGACAGTTGGAAGCTACACCTTC.

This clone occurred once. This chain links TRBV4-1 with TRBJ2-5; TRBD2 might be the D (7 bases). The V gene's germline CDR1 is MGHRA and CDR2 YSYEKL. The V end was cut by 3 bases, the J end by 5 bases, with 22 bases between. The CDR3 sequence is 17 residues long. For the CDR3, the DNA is TGCGCCAGCAGCCAGGGACAACTCCTAGCGGTTGGGGAGACCCAGTACTTC. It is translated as CASSQGQLLAVGETQYF.

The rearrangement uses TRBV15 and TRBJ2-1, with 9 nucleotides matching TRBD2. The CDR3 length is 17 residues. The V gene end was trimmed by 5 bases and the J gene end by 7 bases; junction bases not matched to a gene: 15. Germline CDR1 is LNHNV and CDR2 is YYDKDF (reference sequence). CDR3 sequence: CATSPAGGLRDSNEQFF. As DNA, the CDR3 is TGTGCCACCAGCCCCGCGGGGGGGCTCAGGGACAGTAATGAGCAGTTCTTC. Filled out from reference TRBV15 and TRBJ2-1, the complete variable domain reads DAMVIQNPRYQVTQFGKPVTLSCSQTLNHNVMYWYQQKSSQAPKLLFHYYDKDFNNEADTPDNFQSRRPNTSFCFLDIRSPGLGDTAMYLCATSPAGGLRDSNEQFFGPGTRLTVL.

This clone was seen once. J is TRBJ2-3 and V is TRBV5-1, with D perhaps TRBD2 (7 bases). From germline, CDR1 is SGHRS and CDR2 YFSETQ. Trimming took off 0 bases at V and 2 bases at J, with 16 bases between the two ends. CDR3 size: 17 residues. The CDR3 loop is CASSLGGAGATTDTQYF. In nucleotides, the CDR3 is TGCGCCAGCAGCTTGGGGGGGGCGGGAGCGACCACAGATACGCAGTATTTT. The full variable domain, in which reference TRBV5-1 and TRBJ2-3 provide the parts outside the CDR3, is KAGVTQTPRYLIKTRGQQVTLSCSPISGHRSVSWYQQTPGQGLQFLFEYFSETQRNKGNFPGRFSGRQFSNSRSEMNVSTLELGDSALYLCASSLGGAGATTDTQYFGPGTRLTVL.

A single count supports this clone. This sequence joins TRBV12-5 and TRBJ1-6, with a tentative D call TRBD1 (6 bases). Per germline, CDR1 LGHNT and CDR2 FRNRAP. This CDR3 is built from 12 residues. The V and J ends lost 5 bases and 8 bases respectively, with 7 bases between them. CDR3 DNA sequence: TGTGCTAGTGGTAACAGGGATTCACCCCTCCACTTT. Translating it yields CASGNRDSPLHF. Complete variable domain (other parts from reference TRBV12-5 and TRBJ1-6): DARVTQTPRHKVTEMGQEVTMRCQPILGHNTVFWYRQTMMQGLELLAYFRNRAPLDDSGMPKDRFSAEMPDATLATLKIQPSEPRDSAVYFCASGNRDSPLHFGNGTRLTVT.

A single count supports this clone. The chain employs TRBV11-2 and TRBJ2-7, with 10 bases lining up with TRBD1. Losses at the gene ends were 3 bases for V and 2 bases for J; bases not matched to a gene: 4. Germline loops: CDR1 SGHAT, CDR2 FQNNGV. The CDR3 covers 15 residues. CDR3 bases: TGTGCCAGCAGCTTCTCGGGACAGGGGCCCTACGAGCAGTACGTC. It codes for CASSFSGQGPYEQYV.

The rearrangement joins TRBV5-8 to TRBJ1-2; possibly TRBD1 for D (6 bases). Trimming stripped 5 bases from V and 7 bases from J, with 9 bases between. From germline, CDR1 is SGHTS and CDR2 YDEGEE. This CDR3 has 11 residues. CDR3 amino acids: CASRLRGGYTF. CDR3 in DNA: TGTGCCAGCAGGCTCAGGGGTGGCTACACCTTC.